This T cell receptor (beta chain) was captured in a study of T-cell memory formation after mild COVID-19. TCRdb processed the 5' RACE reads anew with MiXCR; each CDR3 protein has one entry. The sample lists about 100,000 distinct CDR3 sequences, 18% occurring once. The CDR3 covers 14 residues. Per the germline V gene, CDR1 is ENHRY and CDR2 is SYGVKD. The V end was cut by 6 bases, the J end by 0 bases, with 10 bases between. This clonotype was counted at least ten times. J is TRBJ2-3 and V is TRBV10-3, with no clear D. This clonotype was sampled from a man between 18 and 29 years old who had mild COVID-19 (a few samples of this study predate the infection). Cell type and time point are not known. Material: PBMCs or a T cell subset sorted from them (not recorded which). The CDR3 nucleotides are TGTGCCATCAGCCTGACAACTAGCACAGATACGCAGTATTTT. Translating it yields CAISLTTSTDTQYF.